The rows below give T cell receptor beta chains drawn from one sample of a study of blood T cell repertoires in COVID-19. The method was immunoSEQ multiplex PCR; TCRdb's version includes in-frame clones alone and lacks a portion of them. Counted here are around 380,000 clones, 87% occurring once; the ten biggest clones make up 1% to 1.5%. Sequencing was performed on PBMCs or T cells enriched from blood (not recorded which). The origin of the receptors is a man aged 25-40 years who had recovered from COVID-19. Each CDR3 is given with its conserved first and last residue. The order of the fields is D gene, clone size, V gene, J gene, CDR3 DNA, CDR3 protein. The D gene is left open where the match is weak. Clone size appears in some rows only: once, few, many, or a class for an expanded clone.

.	.	TRBV29-1	TRBJ2-7	TGCAGCGTTGTGGGCCAGCTCTACGAGCAGTACTTC	CSVVGQLYEQYF
TRBD1	.	TRBV19	TRBJ1-2	TGTGCCAGTCGCCAGGGACAGGGGGCCTACTATGGCTACACCTTC	CASRQGQGAYYGYTF
TRBD1	.	TRBV24-1	TRBJ2-1	TGTGCCACCAGTGATCCCATCGGGACAGGGGGGAACAATGAGCAGTTCTTC	CATSDPIGTGGNNEQFF
TRBD2	.	TRBV7-9	TRBJ2-1	TGTGCCAGCAGCTTAGGAGCGGGGGGCCCCAGCTCCTACAATGAGCAGTTCTTC	CASSLGAGGPSSYNEQFF
TRBD1	.	TRBV2	TRBJ2-7	TGTGCCAGCAGGGGACAGGGTTACGAGCAGTACTTC	CASRGQGYEQYF
TRBD1	many	TRBV4-2	TRBJ1-1	TGTGCCAGCAGCCAGGCAAGGACAGGGGGGACTGAAGCTTTCTTT	CASSQARTGGTEAFF
TRBD1	.	TRBV5-4	TRBJ2-7	TGTGCCAGCAGCTCCCCGACAGGGTTTCCCTACGAGCAGTACTTC	CASSSPTGFPYEQYF
.	.	TRBV10-3	TRBJ1-1	TGTGCCATCACCACGGACAGGAACACTGAAGCTTTCTTT	CAITTDRNTEAFF
.	.	TRBV5-1	TRBJ1-2	TGCGCCAGCAGCTTGAATCAAAACTATGGCTACACCTTC	CASSLNQNYGYTF
.	.	TRBV7-8	TRBJ1-2	TGTGCCAGCAGCCCGGGGTGGGGAGGCTACACCTTC	CASSPGWGGYTF
TRBD2	.	TRBV6-5	TRBJ2-1	TGTGCCAGCAGAGCAGCGGGGGGGAAAGACGGTGAGCAGTTCTTC	CASRAAGGKDGEQFF
.	.	TRBV2	TRBJ1-2	TGTGCCAGCAGTGCGGACAGCAACTATGGCTACACCTTC	CASSADSNYGYTF
TRBD1	.	TRBV3-1/TRBV3-2	TRBJ2-3	TGTGCCAGCAGCCAGGGACAGGGGTGGGGTACGCAGTATTTT	CASSQGQGWGTQYF
TRBD1	.	TRBV7-2	TRBJ2-7	TGTGCCAGCAGCTTAGCCAGGGGGCCATACGAGCAGTACTTC	CASSLARGPYEQYF
TRBD1	.	TRBV7-9	TRBJ1-2	TGTGCCAGCAGCCAGGGGGCCAGTTCCATCGGCTACACCTTC	CASSQGASSIGYTF
.	.	TRBV2	TRBJ1-2	TGTGCCAGCATTAAAGACAGCCCCTATTCTTACTATGGCTACACCTTC	CASIKDSPYSYYGYTF
TRBD2	.	TRBV4-1	TRBJ2-7	TGCGCCAGCAGCCATCTTCTGGGGGAGGGGCGCGAGCAGTACTTC	CASSHLLGEGREQYF
TRBD2	.	TRBV19	TRBJ2-3	TGTGCCAGTGGACTAGCGGGGGGACCCACAGATACGCAGTATTTT	CASGLAGGPTDTQYF
TRBD1	.	TRBV7-9	TRBJ1-2	TGTGCCAGCAGCCCGGGGACAGGGCCCTACACCTTC	CASSPGTGPYTF
.	.	TRBV20-1	TRBJ1-1	TGCAGTGCTTCCGGGACTCAAGCTTTCTTT	CSASGTQAFF